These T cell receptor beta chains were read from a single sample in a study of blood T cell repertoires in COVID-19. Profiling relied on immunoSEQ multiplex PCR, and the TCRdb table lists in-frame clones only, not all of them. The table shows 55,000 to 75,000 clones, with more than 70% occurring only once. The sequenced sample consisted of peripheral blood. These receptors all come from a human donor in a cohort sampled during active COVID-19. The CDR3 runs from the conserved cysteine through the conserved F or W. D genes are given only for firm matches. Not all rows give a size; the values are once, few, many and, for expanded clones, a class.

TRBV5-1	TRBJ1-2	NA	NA	TGCGCCAGCAGCGGTGGGGGGGCTATTAACTATGGCTACACCTTC	CASSGGGAINYGYTF
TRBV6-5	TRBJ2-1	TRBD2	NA	TGTGCCAGTGTGGATGGGAGGGAGAGGTATGAGCAGTTCTTC	CASVDGRERYEQFF
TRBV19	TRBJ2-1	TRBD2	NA	TGTGCCAGTAGTATAGACCCGGCGGGGGGGCCCTACAATGAGCAGTTCTTC	CASSIDPAGGPYNEQFF
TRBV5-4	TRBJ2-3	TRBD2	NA	TGTGCCAGCAGCGGACTAGCGGGGGGCACAGATACGCAGTATTTT	CASSGLAGGTDTQYF
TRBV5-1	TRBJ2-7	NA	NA	TGCGCCAGCAGCCAGGACTACGGGACCCACTACGAGCAGTACTTC	CASSQDYGTHYEQYF
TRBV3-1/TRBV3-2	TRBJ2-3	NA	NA	TGTGCCAGCAGCCACAGGGAAGATACGCAGTATTTT	CASSHREDTQYF
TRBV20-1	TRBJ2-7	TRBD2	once	TGCAGTAGCGGGAGGTCCTACGAGCAGTACTTC	CSSGRSYEQYF
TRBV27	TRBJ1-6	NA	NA	TGTGCCAGCAGTTTAATAGGCCCAGCCCACAGGGTAACTTCACCCCTCCACTTT	CASSLIGPAHRVTSPLHF
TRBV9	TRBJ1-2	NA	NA	TGTGCCAGCAGGTCGGGGGGCGATGGCTACACCTTC	CASRSGGDGYTF
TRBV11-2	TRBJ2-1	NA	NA	TGTGCCAGCAGCTCTCCCTCGGCGGACTCCTACAATGAGCAGTTCTTC	CASSSPSADSYNEQFF
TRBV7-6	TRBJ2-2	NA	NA	TGTGCCAGCAGCCTTACGGCGGGGTTTGCGGGCGGGGAGCTGTTTTTT	CASSLTAGFAGGELFF
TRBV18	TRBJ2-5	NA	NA	TGTGCCAGCTCACCAAGCCTAGCCCAAGAGACCCAGTACTTC	CASSPSLAQETQYF
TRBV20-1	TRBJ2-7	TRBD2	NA	TGCAGTGCTAGTGATAGCGGGGGGGCCGGATACGAGCAGTACTTC	CSASDSGGAGYEQYF
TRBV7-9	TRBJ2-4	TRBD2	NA	TGTGCCAGCAGCTTAGCGGGGACGGGAGGGAAAAACATTCAGTACTTC	CASSLAGTGGKNIQYF
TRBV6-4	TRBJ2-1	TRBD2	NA	TGTGCCAGCACCACTAGCGGGGGGGAGTACAATGAGCAGTTCTTC	CASTTSGGEYNEQFF
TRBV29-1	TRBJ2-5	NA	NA	TGCAGCGTTGGGAACAGGGCGAAGAGGGAGACCCAGTACTTC	CSVGNRAKRETQYF
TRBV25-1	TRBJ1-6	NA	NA	TGTGCCAGCAGTACCCTCGGCCCGGGAGGTTCACCCCTCCACTTT	CASSTLGPGGSPLHF
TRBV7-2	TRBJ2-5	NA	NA	TGTGCCAGCAGCCGGAGGCGGGGAGAAACGCCGTCGGAGACCCAGTACTTC	CASSRRRGETPSETQYF
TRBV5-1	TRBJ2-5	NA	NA	TGCGCCAGCAGCACAATGGAGACCCAGTACTTC	CASSTMETQYF
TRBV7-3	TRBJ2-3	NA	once	TGTGCCAGCAGCCGTTTAGGGGGTGCGAGCACAGATACGCAGTATTTT	CASSRLGGASTDTQYF
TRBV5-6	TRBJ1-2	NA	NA	TGTGCCAGCAGCTTGGCCACGGAGGGACCTAACTATGGCTACACCTTC	CASSLATEGPNYGYTF
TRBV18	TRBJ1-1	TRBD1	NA	TGTGCCAGCTCAACGAAGGGACAGGGGTCCACTGAAGCTTTCTTT	CASSTKGQGSTEAFF
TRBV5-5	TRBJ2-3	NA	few	TGTGCCAGCAGCTTGGTTTCACAAGGGGGCACAGATACGCAGTATTTT	CASSLVSQGGTDTQYF
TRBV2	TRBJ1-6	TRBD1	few	TGTGCCAGCAGTGTCAGACAGGGGAATTCACCCCTCCACTTT	CASSVRQGNSPLHF
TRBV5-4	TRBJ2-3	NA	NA	TGTGCCAGCAGCTTGGGGGGGGGCGTCACAGATACGCAGTATTTT	CASSLGGGVTDTQYF
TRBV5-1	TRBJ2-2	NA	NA	TGCGCCAGCAACTTAGCAGGGGTTATCAACACCGGGGAGCTGTTTTTT	CASNLAGVINTGELFF